The clone carrying this T cell receptor (beta chain) was seen a single time. Its specificity is unknown. The data originate from a study of cytomegalovirus exposure and HLA in healthy donors. Looking at the study overall: There were about 86 million unique TCRs (from HLA-typed donors) in an early data release. Overall study findings and caveats: Several of the most significant clusters appeared, in a later analysis, to be linked to common viral pathogens. The number of N-insertions in an Asian-associated ancestry cluster was reportedly below the roughly 620-donor mean in a later analysis.

The donors comprised healthy bone marrow donors. PCR was performed using 60 Vbeta and 13 Jbeta primers. Libraries were prepared by immunoSEQ multiplex PCR; TCRdb keeps only in-frame clonotypes and omits some of them. Seen here are about 83,000 clones, more than 80% observed once, and the top ten hold under 2%. Germline CDR1 MRHNA, CDR2 SNTAGT. V lost 2 bases and J lost 0, with 8 bases in between. The CDR3 runs 16 residues. The TCR sequence derives from a young woman in good health and CMV-seronegative. The J gene is TRBJ2-6, the V gene TRBV6-4, with D tentatively TRBD1 (5 bases). Sequencing used PBMCs. The DNA for the CDR3 is TGTGCCAGCAGTGACACAGGAAGCTCTGGGGCCAACGTCCTGACTTTC. This gives the protein CASSDTGSSGANVLTF.